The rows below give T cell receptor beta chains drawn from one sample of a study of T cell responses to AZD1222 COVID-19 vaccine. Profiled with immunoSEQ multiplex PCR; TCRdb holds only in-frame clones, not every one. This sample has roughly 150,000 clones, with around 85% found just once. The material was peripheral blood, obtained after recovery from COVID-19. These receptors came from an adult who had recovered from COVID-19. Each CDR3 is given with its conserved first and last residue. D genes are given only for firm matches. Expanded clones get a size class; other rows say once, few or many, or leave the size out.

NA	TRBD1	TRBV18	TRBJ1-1	CASSRLGQGASDTEAFF	TGTGCCAGCTCAAGGCTGGGACAGGGGGCTAGCGACACTGAAGCTTTCTTT
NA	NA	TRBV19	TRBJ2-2	CASSLTGAFTLPGELFF	TGTGCCAGTAGTCTGACAGGCGCCTTTACTTTGCCCGGGGAGCTGTTTTTT
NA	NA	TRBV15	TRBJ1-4	CATSRLTENEKLFF	TGTGCCACCAGCAGATTAACAGAGAATGAAAAACTGTTTTTT
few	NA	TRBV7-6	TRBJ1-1	CASLRGQQFEAFF	TGTGCCTCCCTCCGGGGGCAGCAATTTGAAGCTTTCTTT
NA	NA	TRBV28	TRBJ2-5	CASSKLERGQETQYF	TGTGCCAGCAGTAAGTTGGAGAGGGGCCAAGAGACCCAGTACTTC
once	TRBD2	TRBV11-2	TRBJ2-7	CASSSGTSGTYEQYF	TGTGCCAGCAGCTCAGGGACTAGCGGTACCTACGAGCAGTACTTC
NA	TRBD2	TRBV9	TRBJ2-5	CASSVGLAGGPYQETQYF	TGTGCCAGCAGCGTTGGACTAGCGGGGGGTCCGTACCAAGAGACCCAGTACTTC
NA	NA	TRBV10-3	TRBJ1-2	CAISDEGPGYTF	TGTGCCATCAGTGACGAGGGACCTGGCTACACCTTC
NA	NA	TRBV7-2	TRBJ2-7	CASSLLGVLSYEQYF	TGTGCCAGCAGCTTACTTGGCGTACTTTCCTACGAGCAGTACTTC
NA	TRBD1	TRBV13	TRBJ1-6	CASSARDRASPLHF	TGTGCCAGCAGCGCGCGGGACAGGGCTTCACCCCTCCACTTT
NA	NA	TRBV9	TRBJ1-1	CASSPGGGGGMNTEAFF	TGTGCCAGCAGCCCTGGCGGCGGAGGGGGTATGAACACTGAAGCTTTCTTT
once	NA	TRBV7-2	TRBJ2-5	CASRLKGLAETQYF	TGTGCCAGCAGGCTTAAGGGGCTTGCTGAGACCCAGTACTTC
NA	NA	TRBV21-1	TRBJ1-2	CANSNYAGQGYGYTF	TGTGCCAACTCTAATTACGCGGGACAGGGATATGGCTACACCTTC
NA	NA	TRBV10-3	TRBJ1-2	CAITEWGVANYGYTF	TGTGCCATCACGGAGTGGGGTGTGGCTAACTATGGCTACACCTTC
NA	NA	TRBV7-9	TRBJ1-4	CASSSSGAFPEKLFF	TGTGCCAGCAGCTCGTCGGGGGCTTTCCCTGAAAAACTGTTTTTT
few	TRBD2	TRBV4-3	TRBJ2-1	CASSQAPSGGSSYNEQFF	TGCGCCAGCAGCCAAGCACCTAGCGGGGGCAGTTCCTACAATGAGCAGTTCTTC
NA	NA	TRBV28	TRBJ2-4	CASSFGVAKNIQYF	TGTGCCAGCAGTTTCGGGGTAGCCAAAAACATTCAGTACTTC
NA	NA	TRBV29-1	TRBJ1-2	CSAPGHVLGYTF	TGCAGCGCCCCGGGACACGTCCTTGGCTACACCTTC
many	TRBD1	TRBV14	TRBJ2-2	CASSQPRGLDTGELFF	TGTGCCAGCAGCCAACCCAGGGGGTTGGACACCGGGGAGCTGTTTTTT